The clone carrying this TCR beta chain showed up just a few times. This entry belongs to a study of cytomegalovirus exposure and HLA in healthy donors. PCR primers comprised 60 Vbeta and 13 Jbeta primers. The data were produced by immunoSEQ multiplex PCR, yet TCRdb's version contains in-frame clones alone and is incomplete. The profile shows approximately 180,000 clones, roughly an eighth of them singletons. Trimming took 1 base from V and 2 from J, leaving 8 bases between them. CDR3 length equals 14 residues. Germline loops: CDR1 SEHNR, CDR2 FQNEAQ (reference sequence). The receptor comes from a middle-aged man in good health and CMV-seropositive. Sequenced: PBMCs. This chain uses TRBV7-9 with TRBJ1-1, with a weak D call TRBD1 (6 bases). CDR3 in amino acids: CASSLVDSNTEAFF. CDR3 nucleotides: TGTGCCAGCAGCTTAGTGGACAGCAACACTGAAGCTTTCTTT.